These T cell receptor beta chains were read from a single sample in a study of blood T cell repertoires in COVID-19. Sequencing was performed with immunoSEQ multiplex PCR; in TCRdb, only in-frame clones are kept and a portion is missing. Of over 200,000 clones in the sample, approximately 86% were seen once. The sequenced sample consisted of peripheral blood. The receptor source for this set is a man in his forties or fifties with acute or convalescent COVID-19. Each CDR3 is given without its conserved first and last residue. D genes are given only for firm matches. A clone size is listed for some rows: how often the clone was seen (once, few, many), or a class if it is expanded.

>once|TRBV29-1|NA|TRBJ2-1
SVKSVENEQF
>few|TRBV5-1|NA|TRBJ1-4
ASSFRGAISNEKLF
>NA|TRBV7-2|NA|TRBJ1-6
ASSLQAGTSYNSPLH
>NA|TRBV11-2|NA|TRBJ1-4
ASSGRGTATNEKLF
>NA|TRBV6-4|TRBD2|TRBJ2-1
ASPLAGEVSNEQF
>few|TRBV5-1|NA|TRBJ2-7
ASTLFGAPNPQEQY
>NA|TRBV19|NA|TRBJ2-5
ASSIAGRAGGSQETQY
>NA|TRBV5-1|TRBD1|TRBJ2-2
ASSPGQMNTGELF
>NA|TRBV29-1|NA|TRBJ2-7
SVRGQTAYEQY
>NA|TRBV3-1/TRBV3-2|TRBD2|TRBJ2-3
ASSHLSGNTDTQY
>NA|TRBV29-1|TRBD2|TRBJ2-7
SVAPTSGRQY
>few|TRBV30|TRBD1|TRBJ2-1
AWSLGTGGRNEQF
>NA|TRBV2|TRBD1|TRBJ1-1
ASRGRSFGTANTEAF
>NA|TRBV14|TRBD1|TRBJ2-3
ASSRDRAVDTQY
>NA|TRBV3-1/TRBV3-2|TRBD1|TRBJ2-7
ASSQGTGGIKQY